Listed here are 21 T cell receptor beta chains from one sample, sequenced in a study of cytomegalovirus exposure and HLA in healthy donors. PCR primers comprised 60 Vbeta and 13 Jbeta primers. TCRdb's copy holds only in-frame clones and misses some; the assay was immunoSEQ multiplex PCR. The sample shows some 130,000 clones, about 73% of them seen only once. Specimen: PBMCs. The receptors were gathered from a woman aged 55-70 years in good health and CMV-seropositive.

The chain employs TRBV10-3 and TRBJ2-3; 14 positions agree with TRBD2. The CDR3 sequence is 17 residues long. Germline assignment: CDR1 ENHRY and CDR2 SYGVKD. Trimming removed 3 bases from V and 3 bases from J; junction bases left unmatched: 5. CDR3 residues: CAISELGTSGSTDTQYF. In nucleotides, the CDR3 is TGTGCCATCAGTGAACTCGGGACTAGCGGGAGTACAGATACGCAGTATTTT.

CDR3: CAIVSGTGPYGYTF. CDR3 bases: TGTGCCATCGTCTCGGGGACAGGACCCTATGGCTACACCTTC. This chain joins TRBV28 and TRBJ1-2; 8 bases are a match to TRBD1. With 10 bases clipped from V and 4 bases from J, the junction kept 11 bases outside the gene matches. Germline V CDR1 and CDR2: MDHEN, SYDVKM. The CDR3 is made up of 14 amino acids.

This rearrangement joins TRBV29-1 to TRBJ2-1; 7 nucleotides agree with TRBD2. Germline-derived CDR1 and CDR2 are SQVTM and ANQGSEA. CDR3 size: 15 residues. V lost 1 base, J lost 6 bases, and 9 bases stayed unmatched. The chain's CDR3 is CSVEVGGGGTNEQFF. The CDR3 DNA reads TGCAGCGTTGAAGTCGGTGGGGGAGGGACCAATGAGCAGTTCTTC.

J is TRBJ2-5 and V is TRBV28; 7 bases align to TRBD2. CDR1 is MDHEN, CDR2 SYDVKM, per germline. The CDR3 loop spans 15 amino acids. Trimming took 4 bases from V and 5 from J; bases not matched to a gene: 10. In DNA form, the CDR3 reads TGTGCCAGCAGTTCCTCCGGGACTACCGCCGAGACCCAGTACTTC. Protein: CASSSSGTTAETQYF.

V gene TRBV6-1 combines with J gene TRBJ2-7, with 8 bases identical to TRBD1. The J segment lost 2 bases and the V segment lost 4 bases, leaving 10 bases of the junction unmatched. The CDR3 covers 16 residues. Germline-derived CDR1 and CDR2 are MNHNS and SASEGT. CDR3 coding DNA: TGTGCCAGCAGTGCGTCCCCCGGGACAGGAACCTACGAGCAGTACTTC. This gives the protein CASSASPGTGTYEQYF.

The rearrangement uses TRBV9 and TRBJ1-2; TRBD1 might be the D (6 bases). This CDR3 has 13 amino acids. Trimming left V 4 bases short and J 4 bases short, with 11 bases between. Germline V gene lookup returns CDR1 SGDLS and CDR2 YYNGEE. CDR3 residues: CASSNRDTYGYTF. CDR3 sequence (DNA): TGTGCCAGCAGCAACCGGGACACCTATGGCTACACCTTC.

This clone has more than one count but fewer than ten. This rearrangement joins TRBV4-1 to TRBJ1-1; D perhaps matches TRBD1 (5 bases). Germline V lookup: CDR1 MGHRA, CDR2 YSYEKL. This CDR3 contains 15 residues. The V gene lost 0 bases and the J gene lost 3 bases, with 11 bases spanning the gap. CDR3 in amino acids: CASSQDYRLDTEAFF. In DNA form, the CDR3 reads TGCGCCAGCAGCCAAGATTACAGGTTGGACACTGAAGCTTTCTTT.

The J gene is TRBJ2-5, the V gene TRBV5-1; TRBD2 matches at 14 bases. Germline CDR1 reads SGHRS; CDR2 reads YFSETQ. This CDR3 comprises 16 residues. V trimming: 5 bases; J trimming: 4 bases; junction bases outside the gene matches: 7. The CDR3 DNA reads TGCGCCAGCAGACGGGGGACTAGCGGGAGAGGAGAGACCCAGTACTTC. Translating it yields CASRRGTSGRGETQYF.

V and J are TRBV5-4 and TRBJ1-4; the D is unclear. This CDR3 spans 15 amino acids. Per the germline V gene, CDR1 is SGHNT and CDR2 is YYREEE (reference sequence). V dropped 0 bases and J dropped 0 bases, with 6 bases sitting between them. The CDR3 coding sequence is TGTGCCAGCAGCTTGGACGGAGCAACTAATGAAAAACTGTTTTTT. Its translation: CASSLDGATNEKLFF.

V gene TRBV7-9 combines with J gene TRBJ1-1; D might be TRBD1 (6 bases). Germline V lookup: CDR1 SEHNR, CDR2 FQNEAQ (reference sequence). The CDR3 totals 16 residues. The germline V and J ends were trimmed by 5 bases and 1 base, with 17 bases remaining between them. The CDR3: CASSGGHLLWNTEAFF. For the CDR3, the DNA is TGTGCCAGCAGCGGGGGACATCTCCTGTGGAACACTGAAGCTTTCTTT.

In its sample, this clone was seen a few times. The chain joins TRBV9 to TRBJ1-1; D might be TRBD1 (6 bases). The CDR3 is 15 residues long. With 2 bases removed from V and 1 base from J, the gap between germline ends came to 12 bases. Per germline, CDR1 SGDLS and CDR2 YYNGEE. Written as DNA, the CDR3 is TGTGCCAGCAGCGTTTCCGGGACAAAGAACACTGAAGCTTTCTTT. It is translated as CASSVSGTKNTEAFF.

This clone showed up just a few times. The J gene is TRBJ2-7, the V gene TRBV28, with D possibly matching TRBD1 (6 bases). The CDR3 sequence is 15 residues long. Germline-derived CDR1 and CDR2 are MDHEN and SYDVKM. With 6 bases removed from V and 2 bases from J, the gap between germline ends came to 17 bases. Here the CDR3 DNA reads TGTGCCAGCAGGGCCGGACAGACCGCCCCCTACGAGCAGTACTTC. Amino acid sequence: CASRAGQTAPYEQYF. Full variable domain (remainder filled in from reference TRBV28 and TRBJ2-7): DVKVTQSSRYLVKRTGEKVFLECVQDMDHENMFWYRQDPGLGLRLIYFSYDVKMKEKGDIPEGYSVSREKKERFSLILESASTNQTSMYLCASRAGQTAPYEQYFGPGTRLTVT.

The CDR3 bases are TGTGCCAGCAGCCGATCTAGCGGGAGTTACGAGCAGTACTTC. Its translation: CASSRSSGSYEQYF. J is TRBJ2-7 and V is TRBV28; TRBD2 agrees at 10 bases. Germline lookup yields CDR1 MDHEN and CDR2 SYDVKM. The CDR3 loop spans 14 amino acids. The V and J ends lost 6 bases and 4 bases, in that order; junction bases with no gene match: 6.

The chain links TRBV5-4 to TRBJ2-1; 7 bases line up with TRBD2. The CDR3 has 15 amino acids. The junction had 8 bases not matched to a gene; V was cut back by 4 bases and J by 4 bases. Germline V gene sequence: CDR1 SGHNT, CDR2 YYREEE (reference sequence). CDR3 residues: CASSLPGLTYNEQFF. In DNA form, the CDR3 reads TGTGCCAGCAGCCTTCCGGGACTAACATACAATGAGCAGTTCTTC.

This clone was observed once. The rearrangement uses TRBV30 and TRBJ1-4, with D perhaps matching TRBD1 (5 bases). Per germline, CDR1 GTSNPN and CDR2 SVGIG (reference sequence). The CDR3 runs 14 residues. V was trimmed by 6 bases and J by 8 bases, leaving 19 bases between them. CDR3 loop: CACFTRGLGEKLFF. The DNA of the CDR3 is TGTGCCTGTTTCACACGGGGGTTAGGAGAAAAACTGTTTTTT.

The CDR3 DNA reads TGTGCCTGGACTCAGACAGTTAACTATGGCTACACCTTC. Amino acids: CAWTQTVNYGYTF. The J gene is TRBJ1-2, the V gene TRBV30, with D perhaps matching TRBD1 (5 bases). Trimming took off 4 bases at V and 1 base at J, with 10 bases between the two ends. CDR3 length: 13 amino acids. Germline-derived CDR1 and CDR2 are GTSNPN and SVGIG (reference sequence). Together with reference TRBV30 and TRBJ1-2, the CDR3 gives the full variable domain: SQTIHQWPATLVQPVGSPLSLECTVEGTSNPNLYWYRQAAGRGLQLLFYSVGIGQISSEVPQNLSASRPQDRQFILSSKKLLLSDSGFYLCAWTQTVNYGYTFGSGTRLTVV.

This rearrangement joins TRBV5-1 to TRBJ2-7, with D uncertain. In germline, CDR1 is SGHRS, CDR2 YFSETQ. This CDR3 contains 15 residues. V lost 0 bases, J lost 2 bases, and 12 bases lay in between. The CDR3 DNA reads TGCGCCAGCAGCTTGGTTTCAGGTACCACCTACGAGCAGTACTTC. It codes for CASSLVSGTTYEQYF.

The chain joins TRBV9 to TRBJ1-2; TRBD1 matches 7 bases. V shed 3 bases, J shed 2 bases, and the junction held 13 bases outside the gene matches. The CDR3 extends over 17 amino acids. The germline CDR1 and CDR2 sequences are SGDLS and YYNGEE. The CDR3 DNA reads as TGTGCCAGCAGCGCTCCGGACAGGTCCTCCTTAAACTATGGCTACACCTTC. Its protein is CASSAPDRSSLNYGYTF.

V and J are TRBV6-5 and TRBJ1-1, with TRBD1 matching 8 bases. The CDR3 covers 14 residues. Trimming cost V 5 bases and J 4 bases; bases outside gene matches: 6. Germline V gene sequence: CDR1 MNHEY, CDR2 SVGAGI. The CDR3 region has the DNA TGTGCCAGCAGTGGGGACAGGCGGTCCACTGAAGCTTTCTTT. Its translation is CASSGDRRSTEAFF.

CDR3 coding DNA: TGCGCCAGCGGGACAGGGGAGAATGAAAAACTGTTTTTT. It translates to CASGTGENEKLFF. The chain couples TRBV5-1 to TRBJ1-4; 10 nucleotides line up with TRBD1. This CDR3 is built from 13 residues. Trimming at V came to 7 bases and at J to 5 bases, leaving 2 bases not matched to a gene. CDR1 SGHRS and CDR2 YFSETQ come from the germline V gene.

Worth noting for this clone: At one of its ends the junction is not consistent with the germline gene, which may arise from a read error. The V call is TRBV6-6, the J call TRBJ2-2, with a weak D call TRBD1 (6 bases). The CDR3 has 15 residues. Germline V gene data show CDR1 as MNHNY and CDR2 as SVGAGI (reference sequence). The DNA for the CDR3 is TGTGCCAGCATTTACACAGGGACCCAAGTCGGGGAGCTGTTTTTT. This translates into CASIYTGTQVGELFF.